This TCR beta chain derives from a study of cytomegalovirus exposure and HLA in healthy donors. This PCR relied on a set of 60 Vbeta primers and 13 Jbeta primers. TCRdb keeps only in-frame clones here, not all; method: immunoSEQ multiplex PCR. The sample yields more than 100,000 clones, approximately 72% seen once. A few counts support this clone. Sequencing used PBMCs. This clonotype was sampled from a woman aged 35 to 49 in good health and CMV-seropositive.

The CDR3 reads CASRDGTPRRGYGYTF. For the CDR3, the DNA is TGTGCCAGCAGAGATGGGACACCCCGGCGAGGATACGGCTACACCTTC. This chain links TRBV6-6 with TRBJ1-2; maybe TRBD1 (6 bases). The CDR3 sequence is 16 residues long. The germline V gene encodes CDR1 MNHNY and CDR2 SVGAGI (reference sequence). V shed 6 bases and J shed 8 bases, with 25 bases lying between them.